One sample yielded the 23 T cell receptor beta chains listed below, sequenced in a study of shared clonotypes between healthy human individuals (dated by TCRdb to the early 2020s). Library prep was done by the immunoSEQ multiplex PCR assay. TCRdb limited this immuneACCESS table to in-frame rearrangements with V and J called. A share of clones is missing; checked studies link under half to unresolved V genes, and the rest is unexplained. In all, the sample holds about 1 million clones, and around 75% of those were seen once. The top ten clonotypes cover approximately 1.5% of the sample. The specimen was memory CD4+ T cells sorted from blood. Explained via the paper, the cell subset or site label denotes: CD45RA-negative fraction. These receptors were taken from a man aged 18 to 30 in good health.

This chain joins TRBV5-6 and TRBJ1-1, with 8 bases matching TRBD1. The trim removed 1 base at V and 5 bases at J, leaving 10 bases unmatched. The CDR3 consists of 16 residues. Germline V CDR1 and CDR2: SGHDT, YYEEEE. For the CDR3, the DNA is TGTGCCAGCAGCTTGCGGCAGGGGGCGAGGGGGACTGAAGCTTTCTTT. Its protein product is CASSLRQGARGTEAFF.

The chain combines TRBV27 with TRBJ1-1; 11 nucleotides agree with TRBD1. CDR1 and CDR2 (germline): MNHEY, SMNVEV (reference sequence). V lost 5 bases and J lost 3; bases outside the gene matches: 5. The CDR3 is 15 amino acids. Here the CDR3 DNA reads TGTGCCAGCAGTCCCGGGGACAGGGGGTACACTGAAGCTTTCTTT. Protein product: CASSPGDRGYTEAFF.

The chain combines TRBV20-1 with TRBJ1-2; D may be TRBD1 (6 bases). Per germline, CDR1 DFQATT and CDR2 SNEGSKA (reference sequence). This CDR3 region has 11 residues. CDR3 in amino acids: CRVQGAYGYTF. As DNA, the CDR3 is TGCAGGGTACAGGGCGCCTATGGCTACACCTTC.

The chain carries TRBV5-1 and TRBJ2-5; 10 bases agree with TRBD1. The V gene's germline CDR1 is SGHRS and CDR2 YFSETQ. The length of the CDR3 is 15 residues. The V gene end was trimmed by 4 bases and the J gene end by 5 bases; junction bases not matched to a gene: 8. For the CDR3, the DNA is TGCGCCAGCAGCAAAGGACAGGGGGAAGGGGAGACCCAGTACTTC. Encoded protein: CASSKGQGEGETQYF.

The V and J genes are TRBV30 and TRBJ2-5, with 7 bases that match TRBD2. The tail of the sequence fits TRBJ2-7 better, so the J call may be wrong. CDR1 and CDR2 (germline): GTSNPN, SVGIG (reference sequence). The CDR3 is 14 amino acids. The CDR3: CAWSSGGPPNEQYF. The CDR3 coding sequence is TGTGCCTGGAGTTCGGGGGGACCCCCCAACGAGCAGTACTTC.

The V gene is TRBV7-3, the J gene TRBJ2-3; D is perhaps TRBD1 (6 bases). The CDR3 has 17 amino acids. The V gene's germline CDR1 is SGHTA and CDR2 FQGTGA. Trimming stripped 5 bases from V and 0 bases from J, with 18 bases between. The CDR3: CASSNDETGFSTDTQYF. The DNA of the CDR3 is TGTGCCAGCAGCAACGACGAAACAGGGTTTAGCACAGATACGCAGTATTTT. Full variable domain (missing parts from reference TRBV7-3 and TRBJ2-3): GAGVSQTPSNKVTEKGKYVELRCDPISGHTALYWYRQSLGQGPEFLIYFQGTGAADDSGLPNDRFFAVRPEGSVSTLKIQRTERGDSAVYLCASSNDETGFSTDTQYFGPGTRLTVL.

The chain uses TRBV7-8 and TRBJ2-1, with 11 bases aligning to TRBD2. The CDR3 is 17 residues long. V was pared by 4 bases and J by 8 bases, with 13 bases of the junction left unmatched. Germline values: CDR1 SGHVS, CDR2 FQNEAQ. The CDR3 bases are TGTGCCAGCAGCTCACCTTCCTTTAGCGGGAGGGAGGATGAGCAGTTCTTC. Amino acids: CASSSPSFSGREDEQFF.

About this clone: In the same sample, other DNA sequences code for this CDR3. The chain is built from TRBV20-1 and TRBJ1-2; perhaps TRBD1 as D (5 bases). V dropped 5 bases and J dropped 5 bases, with 9 bases sitting between them. The CDR3 has 11 residues. Germline V CDR1 and CDR2: DFQATT, SNEGSKA (reference sequence). The CDR3: CSAGTDYGYTF. In DNA form, the CDR3 reads TGCAGTGCTGGGACGGATTATGGCTACACCTTC.

The V call is TRBV19, the J call TRBJ2-7; D is possibly TRBD1 (6 bases). CDR3 length: 14 amino acids. Germline V gene data show CDR1 as LNHDA and CDR2 as SQIVND (reference sequence). V gave up 3 bases and J gave up 3 bases, with 12 bases separating them. DNA for the CDR3: TGTGCCAGTAGTATTCCGGGACACAACTACGAGCAGTACTTC. Translation: CASSIPGHNYEQYF.

This clone has just one count. CDR3 sequence (DNA): TGTGCCAGCAGTCCCGGACAGGGATTGGCTACCAATGAGCAGTTCTTC. It encodes CASSPGQGLATNEQFF. V usage is TRBV27 and J usage is TRBJ2-1, with 8 bases that match TRBD1. V shed 5 bases and J 6 bases; nucleotides not matched to a gene: 12. Germline-derived CDR1 and CDR2 are MNHEY and SMNVEV (reference sequence). CDR3 size: 16 residues.

This chain connects TRBV18 to TRBJ1-3; D is ambiguous. Trimming cost V 3 bases and J 0 bases, with 12 bases left between them. The CDR3 loop spans 16 amino acids. Germline V gene sequence: CDR1 KGHSH, CDR2 LQKENI. The CDR3 nucleotides read TGTGCCAGCTCACCGGAAAGCGGGTTCTCTGGAAACACCATATATTTT. Its protein is CASSPESGFSGNTIYF.

The rearrangement links TRBV28 to TRBJ1-2, with D tentatively TRBD1 (6 bases). Per germline, CDR1 MDHEN and CDR2 SYDVKM. The CDR3 has 18 residues. V gave up 1 base and J gave up 0 bases, with 18 bases separating them. The CDR3 nucleotides read TGTGCCAGCAGTTTATTCGCCGGGACACCAGATTCTAACTATGGCTACACCTTC. Translation: CASSLFAGTPDSNYGYTF.

This chain connects TRBV6-1 to TRBJ2-2, with D hard to call. Germline V gives CDR1 MNHNS, CDR2 SASEGT. The CDR3 consists of 14 residues. V lost 10 bases and J 0 bases, leaving 12 bases between the germline ends. The CDR3 is CATRVSTNTGELFF. The CDR3, as DNA: TGTGCCACCCGTGTCTCGACGAACACCGGGGAGCTGTTTTTT.

The genes are TRBV7-9 and TRBJ2-2; weak D call: TRBD2 (5 bases). CDR3 size: 17 residues. With 5 bases removed from V and 6 bases from J, the gap between germline ends came to 22 bases. Germline V CDR1 and CDR2: SEHNR, FQNEAQ (reference sequence). The CDR3 spells CASSPRRLAGLPGELFF. The CDR3 DNA reads as TGTGCCAGCAGCCCCCGGAGGCTAGCTGGGCTTCCCGGGGAGCTGTTTTTT.

The J gene is TRBJ1-3, the V gene TRBV11-2; no clear D. V was clipped by 0 bases and J by 6 bases, with 6 bases between them. This CDR3 region has 13 residues. Germline values: CDR1 SGHAT, CDR2 FQNNGV. This CDR3 reads CASSLDRENTIYF. DNA of the CDR3: TGTGCCAGCAGCTTAGATAGGGAAAACACCATATATTTT.

This clone has a handful of counts. J is TRBJ1-1 and V is TRBV11-2; 7 bases agree with TRBD1. V trimming: 4 bases; J trimming: 4 bases; junction bases outside the gene matches: 3. CDR3 size: 13 residues. The germline V gene has CDR1 SGHAT and CDR2 FQNNGV. The CDR3 here is CASSSTGFTEAFF. CDR3 DNA: TGTGCCAGCAGCTCGACAGGGTTCACTGAAGCTTTCTTT.

The chain's CDR3 is CAYQTSSSDTQYF. In nucleotides, the CDR3 is TGTGCCTATCAGACTAGTTCCTCAGATACGCAGTATTTT. V usage is TRBV30 and J usage is TRBJ2-3, with D possibly TRBD2 on 6 matching bases. V was shortened by 7 bases and J by 4 bases, with 15 bases between the two germline ends. Germline values: CDR1 GTSNPN, CDR2 SVGIG (reference sequence). The CDR3 contains 13 residues. Full variable domain (remainder filled in from reference TRBV30 and TRBJ2-3): SQTIHQWPATLVQPVGSPLSLECTVEGTSNPNLYWYRQAAGRGLQLLFYSVGIGQISSEVPQNLSASRPQDRQFILSSKKLLLSDSGFYLCAYQTSSSDTQYFGPGTRLTVL.

The gene calls are TRBV28 and TRBJ1-5; perhaps TRBD1 as D (6 bases). The V and J ends lost 6 bases and 11 bases respectively, with 20 bases between them. This CDR3 comprises 14 residues. Germline V gene lookup returns CDR1 MDHEN and CDR2 SYDVKM. Here the CDR3 reads CASSFGAGGQAQHF. The CDR3 bases are TGTGCCAGCAGCTTTGGGGCGGGGGGGCAGGCCCAGCATTTT.

V usage is TRBV19 and J usage is TRBJ2-7; possibly TRBD1 for D (5 bases). The CDR3 contains 12 residues. Trimming took 6 bases from V and 6 from J, leaving 12 bases between them. Germline assignment: CDR1 LNHDA and CDR2 SQIVND (reference sequence). CDR3 loop: CASRTQGSEQYF. CDR3 coding DNA: TGTGCCAGTAGAACCCAGGGCTCCGAGCAGTACTTC.

The CDR3 region is CAWSVRELAGKNEQFF. The CDR3 coding sequence is TGTGCCTGGAGTGTACGTGAACTAGCGGGAAAAAATGAGCAGTTCTTC. The chain is built from TRBV30 and TRBJ2-1; 10 bases match TRBD2. The CDR3 sequence is 16 residues long. Germline V gene lookup returns CDR1 GTSNPN and CDR2 SVGIG (reference sequence). V trimming: 0 bases; J trimming: 7 bases; junction bases outside the gene matches: 9.

The chain uses TRBV7-2 and TRBJ2-1; D is perhaps TRBD2 (5 bases). The length of the CDR3 is 16 residues. Trimming cost V 1 base and J 6 bases, with 16 bases left between them. The germline gives CDR1 SGHTA, CDR2 FQGNSA. The chain's CDR3 is CASSLEVSWAGNEQFF. CDR3 DNA sequence: TGTGCCAGCAGCTTAGAGGTCTCCTGGGCGGGCAATGAGCAGTTCTTC.

For the CDR3, the DNA is TGTGCCAGCAGGGGTGATTCGGAAAAACTGTTTTTT. Amino acids: CASRGDSEKLFF. The chain combines TRBV6-5 with TRBJ1-4, with D unclear. V was trimmed by 6 bases and J by 8 bases, leaving 10 bases between them. CDR1 is MNHEY and CDR2 is SVGAGI in the germline V gene. This CDR3 spans 12 amino acids.

The chain links TRBV7-9 to TRBJ1-2; no definite D call. Trimming shortened V by 4 bases and J by 2 bases, and 8 bases separated the two germline ends. The CDR3 consists of 13 residues. Germline V gene lookup returns CDR1 SEHNR and CDR2 FQNEAQ (reference sequence). The CDR3 is CASSYFDNYGYTF. The CDR3 DNA is TGTGCCAGCAGCTACTTTGACAACTATGGCTACACCTTC.